This T cell receptor beta chain was sequenced during a study of shared clonotypes between healthy human individuals. Study-level results: Read depth was anticipated to influence clonotype sharing among donors.

Germline assignment: CDR1 LGHNA and CDR2 YSLEER. The length of the CDR3 is 13 residues. V lost 0 bases and J 7 bases, leaving 9 bases between the germline ends. Replicate PCRs from sorted subsets contained approximately 200 ng DNA, which is around 30,000 T cell genomes. Per the authors' pipeline: Quality scores were absent from the junction-only immunoSEQ sequences, so filtering differed. TCRdb keeps only in-frame clones here, not all; method: immunoSEQ multiplex PCR. The V and J calls and the clone size are those of that table, but D and trimming were determined from the DNA. The sample carries about 1 million clones, about 75% recorded once. Comment on this clone: Its antigen remains unknown.

This receptor was identified in a man aged 18 to 35 in good health. The chain combines TRBV4-3 with TRBJ2-5; D may correspond to TRBD1 or TRBD2 (6 bases each). What was sequenced was memory CD4+ T cells sorted from blood. The subset is: CD45RA-negative fraction. CDR3 loop: CASSQDEGGTQYF. The CDR3 bases are TGCGCCAGCAGCCAAGATGAGGGGGGGACCCAGTACTTC.